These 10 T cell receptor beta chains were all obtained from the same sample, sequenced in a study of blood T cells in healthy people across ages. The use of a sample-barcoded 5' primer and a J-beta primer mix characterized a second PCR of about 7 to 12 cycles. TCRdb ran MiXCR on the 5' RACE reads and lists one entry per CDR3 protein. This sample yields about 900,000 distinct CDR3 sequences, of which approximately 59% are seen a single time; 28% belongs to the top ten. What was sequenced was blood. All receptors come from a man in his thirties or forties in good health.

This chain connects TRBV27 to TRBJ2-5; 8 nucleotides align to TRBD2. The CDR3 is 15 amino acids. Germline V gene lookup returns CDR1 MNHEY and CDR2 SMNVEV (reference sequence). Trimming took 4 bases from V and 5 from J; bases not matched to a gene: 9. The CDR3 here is CASSYRGGRFETQYF. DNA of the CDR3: TGTGCCAGCAGTTATCGGGGGGGGCGATTTGAGACCCAGTACTTC.

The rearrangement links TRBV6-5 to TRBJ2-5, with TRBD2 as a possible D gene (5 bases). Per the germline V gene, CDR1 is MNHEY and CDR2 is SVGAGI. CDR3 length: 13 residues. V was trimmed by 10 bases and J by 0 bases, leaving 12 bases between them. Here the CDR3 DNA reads TGTGCCAACAGCCGGACTCACCAAGAGACCCAGTACTTC. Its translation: CANSRTHQETQYF.

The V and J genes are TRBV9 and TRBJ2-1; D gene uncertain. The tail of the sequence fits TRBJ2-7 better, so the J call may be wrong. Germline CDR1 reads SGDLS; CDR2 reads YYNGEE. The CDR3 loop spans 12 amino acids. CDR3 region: CASSALYNEQYF. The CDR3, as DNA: TGTGCCAGCAGCGCCCTATACAATGAGCAGTACTTC.

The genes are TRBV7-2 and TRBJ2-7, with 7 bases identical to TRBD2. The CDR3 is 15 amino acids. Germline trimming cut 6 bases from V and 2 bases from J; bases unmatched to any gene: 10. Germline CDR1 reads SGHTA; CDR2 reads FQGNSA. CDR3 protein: CASRKGGGGTYEQYF. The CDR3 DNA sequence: TGTGCCAGCAGGAAGGGCGGGGGTGGAACCTACGAGCAGTACTTC.

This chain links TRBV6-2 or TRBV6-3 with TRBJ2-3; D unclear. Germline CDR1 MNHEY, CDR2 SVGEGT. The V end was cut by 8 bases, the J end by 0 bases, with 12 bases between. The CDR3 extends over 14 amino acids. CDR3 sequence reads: CASGIDTSTDTQYF. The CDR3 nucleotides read TGTGCCAGCGGTATTGACACAAGCACAGATACGCAGTATTTT.

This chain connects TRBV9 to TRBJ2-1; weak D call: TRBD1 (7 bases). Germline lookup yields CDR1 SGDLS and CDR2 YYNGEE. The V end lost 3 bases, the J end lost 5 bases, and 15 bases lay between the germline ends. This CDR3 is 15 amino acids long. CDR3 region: CASSGPRGAHNEQFF. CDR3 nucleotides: TGTGCCAGCAGCGGTCCCAGGGGGGCCCACAATGAGCAGTTCTTC.

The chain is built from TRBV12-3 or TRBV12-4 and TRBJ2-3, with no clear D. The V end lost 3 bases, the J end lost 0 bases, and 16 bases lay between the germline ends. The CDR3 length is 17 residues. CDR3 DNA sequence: TGTGCCAGCAGTTTTGTTTTAAGCGTAACTAGCACAGATACGCAGTATTTT. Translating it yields CASSFVLSVTSTDTQYF.

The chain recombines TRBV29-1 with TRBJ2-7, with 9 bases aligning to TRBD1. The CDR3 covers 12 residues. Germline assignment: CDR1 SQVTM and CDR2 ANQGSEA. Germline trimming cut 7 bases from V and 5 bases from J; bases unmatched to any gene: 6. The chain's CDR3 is CSGGQGIHEQYF. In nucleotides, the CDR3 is TGCAGCGGGGGACAGGGTATCCACGAGCAGTACTTC.

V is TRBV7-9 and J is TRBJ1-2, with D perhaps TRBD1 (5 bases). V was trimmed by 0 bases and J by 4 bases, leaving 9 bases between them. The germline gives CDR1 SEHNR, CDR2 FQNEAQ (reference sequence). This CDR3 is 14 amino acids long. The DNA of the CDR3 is TGTGCCAGCAGCTTAGCAGGGGCCTCCTATGGCTACACCTTC. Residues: CASSLAGASYGYTF. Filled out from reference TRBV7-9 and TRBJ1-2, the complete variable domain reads DTGVSQNPRHKITKRGQNVTFRCDPISEHNRLYWYRQTLGQGPEFLTYFQNEAQLEKSRLLSDRFSAERPKGSFSTLEIQRTEQGDSAMYLCASSLAGASYGYTFGSGTRLTVV.

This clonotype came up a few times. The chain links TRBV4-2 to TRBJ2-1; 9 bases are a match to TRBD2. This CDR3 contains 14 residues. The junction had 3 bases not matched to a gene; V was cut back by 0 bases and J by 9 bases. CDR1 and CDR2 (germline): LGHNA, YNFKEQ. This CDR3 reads CASSQERGGTEQFF. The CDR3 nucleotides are TGTGCCAGCAGCCAAGAGCGGGGGGGGACTGAGCAGTTCTTC.